A single sample is the source of the 10 T cell receptor beta chains below, sequenced in a study of memory CD4+ T cells and cytomegalovirus serostatus. The sort gate was single viable CD3+CD4+CD8-CD45RO+ cells for memory CD4+ T cells. The method was immunoSEQ multiplex PCR; TCRdb's version includes in-frame clones alone and lacks a portion of them. The sample consists of about 46,000 clones, more than 60% of them appearing once. Sample: memory CD4+ T cells from blood. The receptors originated from an adult in good health and CMV-seronegative.

V gene TRBV18 combines with J gene TRBJ2-7; 9 bases are shared with TRBD1. Germline V gene data show CDR1 as KGHSH and CDR2 as LQKENI. The junction had 3 bases not matched to a gene; V was cut back by 5 bases and J by 7 bases. This CDR3 has 12 residues. The CDR3 here is CASSSGQGEQYF. The CDR3 DNA reads TGTGCCAGCTCATCCGGACAGGGGGAGCAGTACTTC.

The chain couples TRBV6-5 to TRBJ1-6; D may be TRBD1 (6 bases). V shed 4 bases and J shed 7 bases, with 8 bases lying between them. CDR1 and CDR2 from the germline V gene are MNHEY and SVGAGI. The CDR3 totals 13 residues. The chain's CDR3 is CASSSTGNSPLHF. The CDR3 region has the DNA TGTGCCAGCAGTTCCACAGGGAATTCACCCCTCCACTTT.

This chain uses TRBV6-6 with TRBJ1-4, with 9 bases lining up with TRBD1. This CDR3 has 15 residues. Germline V lookup: CDR1 MNHNY, CDR2 SVGAGI (reference sequence). Losses at the gene ends were 3 bases for V and 6 bases for J; bases not matched to a gene: 5. CDR3: CASSYSGTGYEKLFF. In nucleotides, the CDR3 is TGTGCCAGCAGTTATAGCGGGACAGGGTATGAAAAACTGTTTTTT.

This clone was counted between two and nine times. The genes are TRBV13 and TRBJ1-2, with 8 positions matching TRBD1. The junction had 4 bases not matched to a gene; V was cut back by 4 bases and J by 6 bases. Germline CDR1 PRHDT, CDR2 FYEKMQ (reference sequence). The CDR3 consists of 13 residues. The CDR3 bases are TGTGCCAGCAGCTCCGTGACAGGGGATGGCTACACCTTC. As protein: CASSSVTGDGYTF.

This chain joins TRBV7-2 and TRBJ2-3; 9 bases are shared with TRBD1. Germline CDR1 reads SGHTA; CDR2 reads FQGNSA. The CDR3 contains 16 residues. The V segment lost 2 bases and the J segment 3 bases; nucleotides outside the gene matches: 6. The CDR3 spells CASSLLGDRATDTQYF. The CDR3 DNA reads TGTGCCAGCAGCTTATTAGGGGACAGGGCGACAGATACGCAGTATTTT.

This clone has just one count. The genes are TRBV6-5 and TRBJ2-2; TRBD2 matches at 10 bases. The junction had 0 bases not matched to a gene; V was cut back by 4 bases and J by 1 base. The germline V gene has CDR1 MNHEY and CDR2 SVGAGI. This CDR3 has 15 residues. The CDR3 DNA follows: TGTGCCAGCAGTTCTAGCGGGGGGAACACCGGGGAGCTGTTTTTT. As protein: CASSSSGGNTGELFF.

This rearrangement joins TRBV30 to TRBJ1-3, with a tentative D call TRBD1 (5 bases). This CDR3 has 14 amino acids. The germline V and J ends were trimmed by 4 bases and 1 base, with 11 bases remaining between them. The V gene's germline CDR1 is GTSNPN and CDR2 SVGIG (reference sequence). The chain's CDR3 is CAWTPDKSGNTIYF. The CDR3 DNA reads as TGTGCCTGGACCCCGGACAAGTCTGGAAACACCATATATTTT.

The rearrangement links TRBV5-4 to TRBJ2-5; 7 bases match TRBD2. The V gene's germline CDR1 is SGHNT and CDR2 YYREEE (reference sequence). V was clipped by 4 bases and J by 3 bases; unmatched bases: 9. This CDR3 has 15 amino acids. CDR3 residues: CASSTGSLAEETQYF. DNA of the CDR3: TGTGCCAGCAGCACGGGGAGCCTAGCGGAAGAGACCCAGTACTTC.

The chain combines TRBV4-3 with TRBJ1-2, with 11 bases fitting TRBD1. The CDR3 has 15 amino acids. The V and J ends lost 0 bases and 4 bases, in that order; junction bases with no gene match: 1. Germline V lookup: CDR1 LGHNA, CDR2 YSLEER. CDR3 residues: CASSQEGTGGYGYTF. CDR3 nucleotides: TGCGCCAGCAGCCAAGAAGGGACAGGGGGCTATGGCTACACCTTC.

The chain joins TRBV7-6 to TRBJ1-3; 9 bases fit TRBD1. CDR1 is SGHVS and CDR2 is FNYEAQ in the germline V gene. CDR3 size: 17 residues. V shed 6 bases and J 0 bases; nucleotides not matched to a gene: 9. This CDR3 is CASSPTGGRLSGNTIYF. The CDR3 region has the DNA TGTGCCAGCAGTCCAACAGGGGGCAGACTCTCTGGAAACACCATATATTTT.